The sequence of this TCR beta chain was determined in a study of response to subunit inactivated influenza vaccine. The germline V gene has CDR1 ENHRY and CDR2 SYGVKD. This CDR3 is 13 amino acids long. V lost 5 bases and J lost 1, with 8 bases in between. TCRdb redid the calling of the RT-PCR reads with MiXCR, one entry per CDR3 protein. The table lists some 540,000 distinct CDR3 sequences, roughly 25% of them singletons. The sample was also linked to a second study, of T cells expressing NK-cell markers. This second report adds: Researchers built TCR beta cDNA using 5'RACE template switching with UMIs. With an anti-gamma-delta TCR antibody, sorting in several experiments was kept to alpha-beta TCR T cells.

J is TRBJ1-1 and V is TRBV10-3, with D tentatively TRBD1 (5 bases). Sequences were derived from CD4+ T cells sorted from PBMCs, sampled 11 to 12 days after vaccination. The source is a man aged 50-59 years who received an inactivated influenza vaccine. CDR3 DNA: TGTGCCATCAGTCTCGGGGGGAACACTGAAGCTTTCTTT. This gives the protein CAISLGGNTEAFF.